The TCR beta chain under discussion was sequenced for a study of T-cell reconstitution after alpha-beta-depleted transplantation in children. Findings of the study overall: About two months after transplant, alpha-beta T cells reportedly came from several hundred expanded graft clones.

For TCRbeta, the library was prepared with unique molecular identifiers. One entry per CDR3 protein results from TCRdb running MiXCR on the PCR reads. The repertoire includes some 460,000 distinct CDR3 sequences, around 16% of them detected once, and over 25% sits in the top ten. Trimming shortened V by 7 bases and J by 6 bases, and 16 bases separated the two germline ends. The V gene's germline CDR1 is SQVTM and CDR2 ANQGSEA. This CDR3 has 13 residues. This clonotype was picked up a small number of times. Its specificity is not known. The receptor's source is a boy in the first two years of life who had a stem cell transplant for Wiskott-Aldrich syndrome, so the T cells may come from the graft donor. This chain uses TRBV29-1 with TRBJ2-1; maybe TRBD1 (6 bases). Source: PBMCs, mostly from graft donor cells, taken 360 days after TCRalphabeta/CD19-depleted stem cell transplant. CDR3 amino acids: CSGTGRVGNEQFF. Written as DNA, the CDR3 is TGCAGCGGTACAGGGAGAGTCGGCAATGAGCAGTTCTTC.